The clone carrying this T cell receptor (beta chain) was recorded once. Sequenced by immunoSEQ multiplex PCR; TCRdb stores in-frame clones only, minus some. The sample lists roughly 330,000 clones, around 87% occurring once. The source of the sample is a study of blood T cell repertoires in COVID-19. Germline CDR1 reads SGHRS; CDR2 reads YFSETQ. The CDR3 loop spans 16 amino acids. With V trimmed by 4 bases and J by 4 bases, 10 bases remained unmatched. Clinical history reported by participants formed the basis on which cohorts were assigned. The TCR was taken from a woman younger than 45 who had recovered from COVID-19. The gene calls are TRBV5-1 and TRBJ2-2; 7 bases map to TRBD1. The sequencing input was PBMCs or T cells enriched from blood (not recorded which). The DNA of the CDR3 is TGCGCCAGCAGCACCTATACAGGGGCGGGCACCGGGGAGCTGTTTTTT. Protein product: CASSTYTGAGTGELFF. The full variable domain, its missing parts supplied by reference TRBV5-1 and TRBJ2-2, is KAGVTQTPRYLIKTRGQQVTLSCSPISGHRSVSWYQQTPGQGLQFLFEYFSETQRNKGNFPGRFSGRQFSNSRSEMNVSTLELGDSALYLCASSTYTGAGTGELFFGEGSRLTVL.